The 8 T cell receptor beta chains listed next were all sequenced from one sample in a study of graft-versus-host responses after intestinal transplantation (dated by TCRdb to the early 2020s). Library creation used the immunoSEQ multiplex PCR assay. Held by TCRdb, this immuneACCESS table contains in-frame sequences only and omits some clones. Under half of the omission traces to an unresolved V gene where checked; the cause of the rest is unknown. This sample is represented by about 9,600 clones; roughly 90% of them were singletons. The top ten clones comprise around 4.9% of the sample. To isolate intraepithelial and lamina propria lymphocytes from graft specimens, dithiothreitol, EDTA incubations and collagenase D digestion were used. Sequences were derived from ileum tissue, sampled about 700 days after intestinal transplantation. These receptors were collected from a human patient who received an intestinal transplant, so some T cells may come from the graft donor.

V and J are TRBV7-9 and TRBJ2-1, with D maybe TRBD1 (8 bases). The CDR3 length is 16 residues. The V gene's germline CDR1 is SEHNR and CDR2 FQNEAQ (reference sequence). Trimming pared 4 bases from V and 7 bases from J, leaving 20 bases between. The CDR3 region is CASSSSLAYRGNEQFF. The DNA for the CDR3 is TGTGCCAGCAGCTCATCACTAGCGTACAGGGGGAATGAGCAGTTCTTC. Together with reference TRBV7-9 and TRBJ2-1, the CDR3 gives the full variable domain: DTGVSQNPRHKITKRGQNVTFRCDPISEHNRLYWYRQTLGQGPEFLTYFQNEAQLEKSRLLSDRFSAERPKGSFSTLEIQRTEQGDSAMYLCASSSSLAYRGNEQFFGPGTRLTVL.

In this sample, this clone turned up once. J is TRBJ2-1 and V is TRBV18; the D call may be TRBD1 or TRBD2 (5 bases each). Trimming took 0 bases from V and 0 from J, leaving 9 bases between them. The length of the CDR3 is 16 residues. Germline assignment: CDR1 KGHSH and CDR2 LQKENI. The CDR3 spells CASSPPVGASYNEQFF. CDR3 DNA: TGTGCCAGCTCACCACCAGTCGGGGCCTCCTACAATGAGCAGTTCTTC.

The chain combines TRBV5-1 with TRBJ2-7; 11 bases are shared with TRBD1. J lost 6 bases, V lost 2 bases, and 4 bases had no gene match. CDR1 is SGHRS, CDR2 YFSETQ, per germline. The CDR3 has 14 amino acids. The CDR3 nucleotides are TGCGCCAGCAGCTTCGGGACAGGGGGACTCGAGCAGTACTTC. Translation: CASSFGTGGLEQYF.

The V gene is TRBV6-6, the J gene TRBJ1-1; D gene unclear. From germline, CDR1 is MNHNY and CDR2 SVGAGI (reference sequence). The CDR3 contains 12 residues. Between the trimmed V and J ends, which lost 0 bases and 8 bases, there was a span of 7 bases. The CDR3 spells CASSYSTIEAFF. Written as DNA, the CDR3 is TGTGCCAGCAGTTACTCGACCATAGAAGCTTTCTTT.

This chain links TRBV4-3 with TRBJ1-1; no reliable D call. Trimming took off 3 bases at V and 2 bases at J, with 10 bases between the two ends. Germline V gives CDR1 LGHNA, CDR2 YSLEER. The CDR3 totals 14 residues. The CDR3 reads CASSQIRRNTEAFF. CDR3 sequence (DNA): TGCGCCAGCAGCCAGATCAGGAGAAACACTGAAGCTTTCTTT.

The chain is built from TRBV11-2 and TRBJ2-5; D may be TRBD1 or TRBD2 (5 bases each). The germline V gene encodes CDR1 SGHAT and CDR2 FQNNGV. CDR3 length equals 15 residues. The V end was cut by 1 base, the J end by 4 bases, with 13 bases between. The CDR3 sequence is CASSLVQGRGETQYF. The CDR3, as DNA: TGTGCCAGCAGCTTAGTTCAGGGACGGGGAGAGACCCAGTACTTC.

The rearrangement links TRBV19 to TRBJ1-1; D might be TRBD1 (5 bases). The germline V gene encodes CDR1 LNHDA and CDR2 SQIVND (reference sequence). This CDR3 is 14 amino acids long. With 8 bases removed from V and 0 bases from J, the gap between germline ends came to 13 bases. For the CDR3, the DNA is TGTGCCAGTTCCTCGGACACCCTGAACACTGAAGCTTTCTTT. It specifies CASSSDTLNTEAFF.

This rearrangement joins TRBV7-2 to TRBJ2-7; no clear D. V dropped 2 bases and J dropped 3 bases, with 26 bases sitting between them. CDR1 is SGHTA, CDR2 FQGNSA, per germline. This CDR3 spans 19 amino acids. CDR3 loop: CASSLIGWVLDRTNYEQYF. The CDR3 DNA follows: TGTGCCAGCAGCTTAATTGGGTGGGTCTTAGACCGAACTAACTACGAGCAGTACTTC.